Each of the 24 T cell receptor beta chains below was sequenced from the same sample in a study of blood T cell repertoires in COVID-19. The assay was immunoSEQ multiplex PCR, and TCRdb's table has in-frame clones only and misses some. In the table there are roughly 150,000 clones, approximately 86% of which are singletons. Sequenced material: PBMCs or T cells enriched from blood (not recorded which). These receptor sequences come from a middle-aged woman who had been exposed to COVID-19.

The rearrangement joins TRBV6-2 or TRBV6-3 to TRBJ2-5; 12 bases are a match to TRBD1. From germline, CDR1 is MNHEY and CDR2 SVGEGT. The CDR3 runs 19 residues. V gave up 6 bases and J gave up 0 bases; unmatched junction bases: 14. The CDR3 here is CASSFPGQGARGYQETQYF. CDR3 in DNA: TGTGCCAGCAGCTTCCCGGGACAGGGGGCGCGGGGGTACCAAGAGACCCAGTACTTC.

This clone was detected only a few times. The chain combines TRBV5-4 with TRBJ1-1; D is uncertain. This CDR3 is built from 14 residues. The V end lost 1 base, the J end lost 2 bases, and 9 bases lay between the germline ends. Germline V lookup: CDR1 SGHNT, CDR2 YYREEE (reference sequence). CDR3 sequence reads: CASSLISENTEAFF. The CDR3, as DNA: TGTGCCAGCAGCTTGATTAGTGAAAACACTGAAGCTTTCTTT.

The V gene is TRBV4-3, the J gene TRBJ2-2; 8 positions match TRBD2. The trim removed 0 bases at V and 6 bases at J, leaving 6 bases unmatched. The CDR3 sequence is 16 residues long. Germline V CDR1 and CDR2: LGHNA, YSLEER. The chain's CDR3 is CASSQDPAGAPGELFF. The CDR3 region has the DNA TGCGCCAGCAGCCAAGATCCAGCGGGAGCTCCCGGGGAGCTGTTTTTT.

The chain couples TRBV19 to TRBJ1-5; D gene uncertain. The CDR3 has 16 amino acids. Between the trimmed V and J ends, which lost 1 base and 0 bases, there was a span of 10 bases. Germline V gene data show CDR1 as LNHDA and CDR2 as SQIVND (reference sequence). The CDR3 nucleotides are TGTGCCAGTAGTATAGGAAACAGAATTAGCAATCAGCCCCAGCATTTT. As protein: CASSIGNRISNQPQHF. Supplemented by reference TRBV19 and TRBJ1-5, the full variable domain reads DGGITQSPKYLFRKEGQNVTLSCEQNLNHDAMYWYRQDPGQGLRLIYYSQIVNDFQKGDIAEGYSVSREKKESFPLTVTSAQKNPTAFYLCASSIGNRISNQPQHFGDGTRLSIL.

The chain couples TRBV27 to TRBJ1-1; D gene uncertain. Germline V CDR1 and CDR2: MNHEY, SMNVEV (reference sequence). V was pared by 0 bases and J by 0 bases, with 26 bases between. The CDR3 is 21 amino acids. CDR3 DNA sequence: TGTGCCAGCAGTTTATCGACATTCCCACGGGCTGGGGAGAGGATGAACACTGAAGCTTTCTTT. It yields the protein CASSLSTFPRAGERMNTEAFF.

V gene TRBV19 combines with J gene TRBJ1-4; maybe TRBD1 (6 bases). The CDR3 is 15 amino acids. V lost 9 bases and J lost 7, with 21 bases in between. The germline CDR1 and CDR2 sequences are LNHDA and SQIVND (reference sequence). The CDR3 DNA is TGTGCCAGCAGTTACTTGGACAGTCGCGTTGAAAAACTGTTTTTT. It specifies CASSYLDSRVEKLFF.

The V and J genes are TRBV24-1 and TRBJ2-1; 10 nucleotides align to TRBD1. With 5 bases clipped from V and 8 bases from J, the junction kept 8 bases outside the gene matches. This CDR3 spans 15 amino acids. Germline CDR1 and CDR2: KGHDR and SFDVKD. In nucleotides, the CDR3 is TGTGCCACCAGTGTCTCCGGGACAGGGGTTTATGAGCAGTTCTTC. As protein: CATSVSGTGVYEQFF.

V is TRBV6-2 or TRBV6-3 and J is TRBJ2-7; 7 positions match TRBD1. The ends lost 2 bases at V and 0 bases at J; junction bases unmatched: 1. Germline V gene data show CDR1 as MNHEY and CDR2 as SVGEGT. The CDR3 runs to 14 residues. CDR3 nucleotides: TGTGCCAGCAGTTACCGGGACAGCTCCTACGAGCAGTACTTC. It encodes CASSYRDSSYEQYF.

The genes are TRBV4-1 and TRBJ1-5; D call uncertain. The CDR3 covers 14 residues. Germline CDR1 and CDR2: MGHRA and YSYEKL. The V gene lost 7 bases and the J gene lost 6 bases, with 16 bases spanning the gap. The CDR3 DNA reads TGCGCCAGCACCATGGTCCCAGGAGGTCAGCCCCAGCATTTT. Translating gives CASTMVPGGQPQHF.

This rearrangement joins TRBV19 to TRBJ2-7, with 8 bases lining up with TRBD2. V lost 0 bases, J lost 2 bases, and 0 bases stayed unmatched. The CDR3 has 14 amino acids. CDR1 is LNHDA and CDR2 is SQIVND in the germline V gene (reference sequence). The CDR3 reads CASSIEAGAYEQYF. The CDR3 nucleotides are TGTGCCAGTAGTATAGAAGCGGGAGCCTACGAGCAGTACTTC.

The J gene is TRBJ2-2, the V gene TRBV28, with a possible D match to TRBD2 (6 bases). Looked up from germline, CDR1 is MDHEN and CDR2 is SYDVKM. This CDR3 contains 17 residues. Trimming left V 5 bases short and J 4 bases short, with 20 bases between. In DNA, the CDR3 is TGTGCCAGCAGTAGGGTTGGAGGGGTTTTCGGCACCGGGGAGCTGTTTTTT. This sequence encodes CASSRVGGVFGTGELFF.

The chain has TRBV7-9 and TRBJ1-1, with 7 bases that match TRBD1. The CDR3 runs to 15 residues. CDR1 is SEHNR, CDR2 FQNEAQ, per germline (reference sequence). Unmatched junction bases numbered 11, after V lost 5 bases and J lost 5 bases. CDR3 in DNA: TGTGCCAGCAGCGCCACAAGGGACAGAAGGACTGAAGCTTTCTTT. As protein: CASSATRDRRTEAFF.

V gene TRBV4-1 combines with J gene TRBJ2-7; TRBD2 might be the D (6 bases). CDR1 is MGHRA, CDR2 YSYEKL, per germline. The CDR3 has 15 residues. The germline V and J ends were trimmed by 1 base and 0 bases, with 10 bases remaining between them. DNA for the CDR3: TGCGCCAGCAGCCAAGGTTTGCGGGACTCCTACGAGCAGTACTTC. Translated, it gives CASSQGLRDSYEQYF.

The J gene is TRBJ1-5, the V gene TRBV6-6, with a possible D match to TRBD1 (5 bases). The CDR3 contains 15 residues. The germline CDR1 and CDR2 sequences are MNHNY and SVGAGI (reference sequence). The germline V and J ends were trimmed by 2 bases and 6 bases, with 14 bases remaining between them. The CDR3 loop reads CASSYGRGPGQPQHF. The CDR3, as DNA: TGTGCCAGCAGTTACGGGAGGGGTCCGGGTCAGCCCCAGCATTTT.

The chain recombines TRBV4-1 with TRBJ1-2; a weak D match, TRBD1 (6 bases). Trimming stripped 4 bases from V and 7 bases from J, with 16 bases between. This CDR3 is 14 amino acids long. CDR1 MGHRA and CDR2 YSYEKL come from the germline V gene. In DNA form, the CDR3 reads TGCGCCAGCAGCCTGATGGGGGGGCAAGGTGGCTACACCTTC. This translates into CASSLMGGQGGYTF.

The chain is built from TRBV6-2 or TRBV6-3 and TRBJ2-7, with 7 bases identical to TRBD2. The germline CDR1 and CDR2 sequences are MNHEY and SVGEGT. This CDR3 is 19 amino acids long. J gave up 0 bases and V 4 bases, and 18 bases lay outside the gene matches. CDR3 region: CASSSGRRAGLPFSYEQYF. DNA for the CDR3: TGTGCCAGCAGTTCGGGACGCCGAGCGGGGTTACCCTTCTCCTACGAGCAGTACTTC.

The chain uses TRBV28 and TRBJ2-1; TRBD1 matches at 11 bases. After removal of 5 bases from V and 3 bases from J, the junction contained 3 bases not matched to a gene. The CDR3 runs to 15 residues. Looked up from germline, CDR1 is MDHEN and CDR2 is SYDVKM. Here the CDR3 reads CASSPDRGHYNEQFF. The CDR3 bases are TGTGCCAGCAGTCCGGACAGGGGGCACTACAATGAGCAGTTCTTC.

This clone was seen once. The chain couples TRBV6-5 to TRBJ1-2; D is perhaps TRBD1 (5 bases). The CDR3 runs 15 residues. From germline, CDR1 is MNHEY and CDR2 SVGAGI. Trimming stripped 5 bases from V and 6 bases from J, with 19 bases between. CDR3 nucleotide sequence: TGTGCCAGCAGTAAAACCTGGACATCCCAAAATGGCTACACCTTC. It codes for CASSKTWTSQNGYTF.

The chain combines TRBV3-1 (or the pseudogene TRBV3-2) with TRBJ1-6, with D possibly being TRBD1 (6 bases). This CDR3 is built from 17 residues. Germline V gives CDR1 LGHDT, CDR2 YNNKEL (reference sequence). Trimming shortened V by 4 bases and J by 5 bases, and 18 bases separated the two germline ends. CDR3 nucleotides: TGTGCCAGCAGCCCGACAACGGGGGGCATTAATAATTCACCCCTCCACTTT. As protein: CASSPTTGGINNSPLHF.

This chain uses TRBV7-9 with TRBJ1-1; no firm D call. This CDR3 is built from 13 residues. The ends were cut back, 7 bases at V and 4 bases at J, with 13 bases in the middle. Germline V gives CDR1 SEHNR, CDR2 FQNEAQ (reference sequence). The CDR3: CASKPAGSTEAFF. In DNA, the CDR3 is TGTGCCAGCAAACCGGCGGGAAGCACTGAAGCTTTCTTT.

This clone has just a few counts. The chain links TRBV3-1 (or the pseudogene TRBV3-2) to TRBJ1-6, with 7 bases matching TRBD1. Germline V gene sequence: CDR1 LGHDT, CDR2 YNNKEL (reference sequence). V lost 2 bases, J lost 7 bases, and 5 bases stayed unmatched. The CDR3 runs 15 residues. DNA for the CDR3: TGTGCCAGCAGCCAAACCGGGACAGAAAATTCACCCCTCCACTTT. Protein sequence: CASSQTGTENSPLHF.

CDR3: CASSRTGRPDQPQHF. For the CDR3, the DNA is TGTGCCAGCAGTCGGACAGGGAGACCTGATCAGCCCCAGCATTTT. The rearrangement links TRBV2 to TRBJ1-5, with 8 bases identical to TRBD1. In germline, CDR1 is SNHLY, CDR2 FYNNEI. This CDR3 region has 15 residues. Unmatched junction bases numbered 8, after V lost 5 bases and J lost 5 bases.

This chain uses TRBV28 with TRBJ2-4, with D perhaps TRBD1 (5 bases). The germline gives CDR1 MDHEN, CDR2 SYDVKM. V gave up 6 bases and J gave up 4 bases, with 13 bases separating them. This CDR3 comprises 14 residues. As DNA, the CDR3 is TGTGCCAGCAGCCCCAGGGTACCAAAAAACATTCAGTACTTC. It encodes CASSPRVPKNIQYF.

J is TRBJ2-1 and V is TRBV4-1; TRBD2 is a possible D gene (5 bases). The CDR3 sequence is 15 residues long. From germline, CDR1 is MGHRA and CDR2 YSYEKL. The V end was cut by 0 bases, the J end by 4 bases, with 10 bases between. CDR3 in amino acids: CASSQDEGRYNEQFF. CDR3 nucleotides: TGCGCCAGCAGCCAAGATGAAGGGAGATACAATGAGCAGTTCTTC.